This paragraph reports one TCR beta chain. V lost 5 bases, J lost 7 bases, and 6 bases stayed unmatched. There are 14 residues in the CDR3. Germline assignment: CDR1 SGHTA and CDR2 FQGNSA. In the source study's methods: Nucleated cell counts were estimated from reference gene primer amplification. Sequencing was performed with immunoSEQ multiplex PCR; in TCRdb, only in-frame clones are kept and a portion is missing. The V and J calls and the clone size are those of that table, but D and trimming were determined from the DNA. Of some 180,000 clones in the sample, around 87% are singletons; the top ten hold under 3%. These data belong to a study of blood T cell repertoires in COVID-19. Study at large: Donors in the United States, Italy and Spain gave samples during acute or convalescent COVID-19.

This receptor was obtained from a woman aged 80 or older with COVID-19, enrolled during active disease. What was sequenced was peripheral blood. The chain combines TRBV7-2 with TRBJ1-4; 8 bases align to TRBD1. CDR3 in amino acids: CASSDDRGTEKLFF. The CDR3 DNA follows: TGTGCCAGCAGCGATGACAGGGGCACTGAAAAACTGTTTTTT.